The source of this TCR beta chain is a study of cytomegalovirus exposure and HLA in healthy donors. In the study overall: Out of 150 million to 200 million T cells, an earlier analysis found some 110 million unique TCR beta sequences in total. Findings and caveats of the study: Most likely, a cluster of highly shared sequence variants arose as a sequencing artifact. In a later analysis, at a false discovery rate of 0.05, approximately 16,000 TCR beta sequences were associated with HLA alleles.

Germline lookup yields CDR1 SGHKS and CDR2 YYEKEE (reference sequence). V was pared by 2 bases and J by 1 base, with 12 bases between. The CDR3 has 15 amino acids. A word on this clone: The target antigen is unknown.

Despite likely unrecorded immune exposures, the donors were nominally healthy at the time of sampling. PCR employed 60 Vbeta and 13 Jbeta primers. TCRdb's copy holds only in-frame clones and misses some; the assay was immunoSEQ multiplex PCR. There are 150,000 to 200,000 clones in the sample, with around 0.8% held by the top ten. Sequencing was done on a sample of PBMCs. The source is a woman between 18 and 29 years old in good health and CMV-seropositive. The rearrangement links TRBV5-5 to TRBJ1-1, with TRBD1 as a possible D gene (5 bases). CDR3 protein: CASSFTRVQNTEAFF. The CDR3 DNA follows: TGTGCCAGCAGCTTTACCAGGGTCCAGAACACTGAAGCTTTCTTT. Based on the CDR3 plus reference TRBV5-5 and TRBJ1-1, the full variable domain is DAGVTQSPTHLIKTRGQQVTLRCSPISGHKSVSWYQQVLGQGPQFIFQYYEKEERGRGNFPDRFSARQFPNYSSELNVNALLLGDSALYLCASSFTRVQNTEAFFGQGTRLTVV.